Listed here are 9 T cell receptor beta chains from one sample, sequenced in a study of T-cell memory formation after mild COVID-19. TCRdb independently ran MiXCR on the 5' RACE reads; one entry per CDR3 protein. The sample lists hundreds of thousands of distinct CDR3 sequences, around 19% occurring once. Sequencing used PBMCs or a T cell subset sorted from them (not recorded which). These receptors all come from a man aged 18 to 30 who had mild COVID-19 (a few samples of this study predate the infection). Cell type and time point are not known.

This clonotype came up a few times. The chain couples TRBV5-1 to TRBJ1-4, with a tentative D call TRBD1 (6 bases). The CDR3 length is 14 residues. From germline, CDR1 is SGHRS and CDR2 YFSETQ. The ends were cut back, 0 bases at V and 7 bases at J, with 10 bases in the middle. This chain's CDR3 is CASSLVGQLEKLFF. The CDR3 nucleotides read TGCGCCAGCAGCTTGGTGGGACAACTTGAAAAACTGTTTTTT. The full variable domain, its missing parts supplied by reference TRBV5-1 and TRBJ1-4, is KAGVTQTPRYLIKTRGQQVTLSCSPISGHRSVSWYQQTPGQGLQFLFEYFSETQRNKGNFPGRFSGRQFSNSRSEMNVSTLELGDSALYLCASSLVGQLEKLFFGSGTQLSVL.

The chain links TRBV20-1 to TRBJ1-5; D unresolved. The CDR3 has 13 amino acids. CDR1 and CDR2 from the germline V gene are DFQATT and SNEGSKA (reference sequence). V was cut by 1 base and J by 4 bases, with 8 bases left in between. CDR3 amino acids: CSARGFRNQPQHF. CDR3 bases: TGCAGTGCTAGAGGTTTCAGGAATCAGCCCCAGCATTTT.

This chain uses TRBV20-1 with TRBJ1-5, with 8 positions matching TRBD1. The CDR3 contains 17 residues. V dropped 3 bases and J dropped 0; count of bases not matched to a gene: 10. Germline-derived CDR1 and CDR2 are DFQATT and SNEGSKA (reference sequence). Here the CDR3 reads CSASILRDRHSNQPQHF. The DNA of the CDR3 is TGCAGTGCTAGCATCCTCCGGGACAGGCATAGCAATCAGCCCCAGCATTTT.

V and J are TRBV15 and TRBJ2-3; TRBD1 matches 9 bases. Per the germline V gene, CDR1 is LNHNV and CDR2 is YYDKDF (reference sequence). V lost 0 bases, J lost 3 bases, and 7 bases stayed unmatched. The CDR3 has 17 residues. The CDR3 region has the DNA TGTGCCACCAGCAGAGAAATACAGGGGGCGCCGACAGATACGCAGTATTTT. Protein sequence: CATSREIQGAPTDTQYF.

This clonotype was observed at least ten times. This chain connects TRBV6-6 to TRBJ1-2; 10 bases are a match to TRBD1. The CDR3 contains 15 residues. With V trimmed by 5 bases and J by 4 bases, 7 bases remained unmatched. Germline assignment: CDR1 MNHNY and CDR2 SVGAGI (reference sequence). CDR3 in amino acids: CASSTGTGEGYGYTF. The CDR3 DNA is TGTGCCAGCAGTACCGGGACAGGGGAGGGCTATGGCTACACCTTC.

This clonotype was detected ten times or more. This chain uses TRBV7-2 with TRBJ1-1, with TRBD1 matching 7 bases. Trimming cost V 4 bases and J 3 bases; bases outside gene matches: 8. The CDR3 is 15 residues long. Germline CDR1 is SGHTA and CDR2 is FQGNSA. The CDR3 DNA is TGTGCCAGCAGCTCGCAGGGGGGCGCGGACACTGAAGCTTTCTTT. This encodes CASSSQGGADTEAFF.

This rearrangement joins TRBV4-1 to TRBJ2-3; D may be TRBD2 (6 bases). The germline V gene encodes CDR1 MGHRA and CDR2 YSYEKL. Trimming cost V 1 base and J 8 bases, with 19 bases left between them. The CDR3 sequence is 16 residues long. Here the CDR3 reads CASSQGSGTSGGTQYF. CDR3 bases: TGCGCCAGCAGCCAAGGATCCGGCACCTCCGGGGGTACGCAGTATTTT.

The chain employs TRBV7-8 and TRBJ1-4; D gene uncertain. V dropped 5 bases and J dropped 5 bases, with 18 bases sitting between them. The CDR3 spans 16 residues. CDR1 SGHVS and CDR2 FQNEAQ come from the germline V gene. In DNA, the CDR3 is TGTGCCAGCAGCCCCATCCCGGGCCAGACAAATGAAAAACTGTTTTTT. Residues: CASSPIPGQTNEKLFF.

V and J are TRBV5-1 and TRBJ2-3, with 12 bases identical to TRBD2. There are 16 residues in the CDR3. V trimming: 4 bases; J trimming: 2 bases; junction bases outside the gene matches: 5. Looked up from germline, CDR1 is SGHRS and CDR2 is YFSETQ. CDR3 residues: CASSPGLAGYTDTQYF. Written as DNA, the CDR3 is TGCGCCAGCAGCCCAGGACTAGCGGGGTACACAGATACGCAGTATTTT. Using reference TRBV5-1 and TRBJ2-3 for the parts outside the CDR3, the full variable domain is KAGVTQTPRYLIKTRGQQVTLSCSPISGHRSVSWYQQTPGQGLQFLFEYFSETQRNKGNFPGRFSGRQFSNSRSEMNVSTLELGDSALYLCASSPGLAGYTDTQYFGPGTRLTVL.